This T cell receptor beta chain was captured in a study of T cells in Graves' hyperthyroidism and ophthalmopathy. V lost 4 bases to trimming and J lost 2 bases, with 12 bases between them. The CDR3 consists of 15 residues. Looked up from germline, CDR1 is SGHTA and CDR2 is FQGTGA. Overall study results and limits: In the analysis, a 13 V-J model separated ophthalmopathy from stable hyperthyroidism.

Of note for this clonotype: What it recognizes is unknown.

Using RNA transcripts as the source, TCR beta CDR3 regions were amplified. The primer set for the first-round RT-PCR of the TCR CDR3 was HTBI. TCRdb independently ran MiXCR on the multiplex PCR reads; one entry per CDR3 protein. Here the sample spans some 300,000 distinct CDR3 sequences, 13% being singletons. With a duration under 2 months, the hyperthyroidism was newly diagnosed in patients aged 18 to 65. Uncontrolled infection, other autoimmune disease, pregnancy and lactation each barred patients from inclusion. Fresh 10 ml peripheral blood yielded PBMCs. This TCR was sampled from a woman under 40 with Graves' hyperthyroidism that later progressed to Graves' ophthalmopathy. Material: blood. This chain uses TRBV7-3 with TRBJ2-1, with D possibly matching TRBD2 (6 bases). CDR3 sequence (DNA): TGTGCCAGCAGCTCCTCTAGCGATCCCTACAATGAGCAGTTCTTC. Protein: CASSSSSDPYNEQFF.